This T cell receptor (beta chain) was recovered during a study of blood T cell repertoires in COVID-19. Assignment of participants to cohorts was predicated upon participant-reported clinical history. This clone showed up just once. Profiled with immunoSEQ multiplex PCR; TCRdb holds only in-frame clones, not every one. The sample includes about 480,000 clones, less than 90% of them seen just once. V trimming: 0 bases; J trimming: 5 bases; junction bases outside the gene matches: 7. Germline V gene data show CDR1 as LNHNV and CDR2 as YYDKDF (reference sequence). The CDR3 extends over 16 amino acids. The receptor was isolated from a woman aged 55-70 years who had recovered from COVID-19. This chain connects TRBV15 to TRBJ2-5; TRBD1 agrees at 9 bases. Input material: PBMCs or T cells enriched from blood (not recorded which). The CDR3 loop is CATSRDPGQGLETQYF. The CDR3 nucleotides read TGTGCCACCAGCAGAGATCCGGGACAGGGCCTTGAGACCCAGTACTTC.